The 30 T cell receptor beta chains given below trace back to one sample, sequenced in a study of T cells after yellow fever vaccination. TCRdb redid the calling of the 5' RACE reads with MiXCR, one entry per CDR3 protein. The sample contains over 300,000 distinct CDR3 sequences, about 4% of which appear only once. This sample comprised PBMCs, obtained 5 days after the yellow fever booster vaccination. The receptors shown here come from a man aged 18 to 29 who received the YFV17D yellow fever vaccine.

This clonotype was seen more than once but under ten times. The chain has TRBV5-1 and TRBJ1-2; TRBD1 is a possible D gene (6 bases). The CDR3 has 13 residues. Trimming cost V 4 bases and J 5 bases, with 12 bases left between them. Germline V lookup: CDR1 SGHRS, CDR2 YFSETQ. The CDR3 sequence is CASSHGQQYGYTF. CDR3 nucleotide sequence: TGCGCCAGCAGCCATGGACAGCAGTATGGCTACACCTTC. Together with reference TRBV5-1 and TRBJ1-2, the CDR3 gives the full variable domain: KAGVTQTPRYLIKTRGQQVTLSCSPISGHRSVSWYQQTPGQGLQFLFEYFSETQRNKGNFPGRFSGRQFSNSRSEMNVSTLELGDSALYLCASSHGQQYGYTFGSGTRLTVV.

CDR3 DNA: TGCGCCAGCAGCCAAGAGAGTCAGCTTTATGGCTACACCTTC. Its translation: CASSQESQLYGYTF. This chain connects TRBV4-1 to TRBJ1-2, with D unresolved. This CDR3 is 14 amino acids long. V dropped 0 bases and J dropped 5 bases, with 10 bases sitting between them. CDR1 is MGHRA, CDR2 YSYEKL, per germline.

The DNA for the CDR3 is TGTGCCAGCAGCTTGGACAGAGGCGACACTGAAGCTTTCTTT. It yields the protein CASSLDRGDTEAFF. The chain has TRBV7-9 and TRBJ1-1; a weak D match, TRBD1 (6 bases). Trimming removed 3 bases from V and 3 bases from J, with 11 bases in between. There are 14 residues in the CDR3. Germline assignment: CDR1 SEHNR and CDR2 FQNEAQ (reference sequence).

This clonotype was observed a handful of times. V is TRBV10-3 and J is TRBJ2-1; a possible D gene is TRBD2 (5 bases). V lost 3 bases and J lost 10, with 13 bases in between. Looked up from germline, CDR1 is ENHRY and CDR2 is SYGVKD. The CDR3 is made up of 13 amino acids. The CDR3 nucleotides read TGTGCCATCAGTGATCGGGGTCTGAGAGAGCAGTTCTTC. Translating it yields CAISDRGLREQFF.

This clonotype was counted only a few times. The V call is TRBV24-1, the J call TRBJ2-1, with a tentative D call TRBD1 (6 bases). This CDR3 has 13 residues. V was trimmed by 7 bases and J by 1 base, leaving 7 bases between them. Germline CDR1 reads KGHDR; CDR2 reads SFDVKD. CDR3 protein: CATRDSSYNEQFF. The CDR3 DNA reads TGTGCCACCAGGGACAGTTCCTACAATGAGCAGTTCTTC.

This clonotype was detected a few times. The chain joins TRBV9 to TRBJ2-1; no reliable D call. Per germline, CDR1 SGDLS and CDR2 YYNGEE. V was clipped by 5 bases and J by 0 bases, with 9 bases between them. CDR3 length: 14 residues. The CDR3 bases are TGTGCCAGCAGTTCGACGGGCTCCTACAATGAGCAGTTCTTC. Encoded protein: CASSSTGSYNEQFF.

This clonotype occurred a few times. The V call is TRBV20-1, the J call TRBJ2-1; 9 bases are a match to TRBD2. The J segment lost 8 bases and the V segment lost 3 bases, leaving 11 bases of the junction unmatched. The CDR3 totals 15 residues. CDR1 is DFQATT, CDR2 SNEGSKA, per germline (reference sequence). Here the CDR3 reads CSARAPGLAGDEQFF. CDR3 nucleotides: TGCAGTGCTAGGGCTCCGGGACTAGCAGGCGATGAGCAGTTCTTC.

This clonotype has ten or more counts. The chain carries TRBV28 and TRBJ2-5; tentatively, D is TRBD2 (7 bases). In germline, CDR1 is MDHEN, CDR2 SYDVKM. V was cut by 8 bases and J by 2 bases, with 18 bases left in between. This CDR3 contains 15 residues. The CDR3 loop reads CASQRGGGGQETQYF. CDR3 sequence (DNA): TGTGCCAGCCAAAGGGGGGGAGGAGGTCAAGAGACCCAGTACTTC.

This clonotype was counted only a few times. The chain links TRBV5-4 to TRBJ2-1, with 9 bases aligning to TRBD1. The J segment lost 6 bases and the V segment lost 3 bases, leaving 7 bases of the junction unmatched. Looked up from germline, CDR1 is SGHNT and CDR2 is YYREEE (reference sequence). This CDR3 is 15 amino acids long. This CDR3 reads CASSWGQGGGNEQFF. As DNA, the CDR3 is TGTGCCAGCAGCTGGGGACAGGGTGGGGGCAATGAGCAGTTCTTC.

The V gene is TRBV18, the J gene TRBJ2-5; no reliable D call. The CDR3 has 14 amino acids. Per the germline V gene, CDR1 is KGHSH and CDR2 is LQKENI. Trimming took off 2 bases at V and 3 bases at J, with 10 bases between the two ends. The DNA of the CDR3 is TGTGCCAGCTCACCAACCCGGGCCAAAGAGACCCAGTACTTC. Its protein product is CASSPTRAKETQYF.

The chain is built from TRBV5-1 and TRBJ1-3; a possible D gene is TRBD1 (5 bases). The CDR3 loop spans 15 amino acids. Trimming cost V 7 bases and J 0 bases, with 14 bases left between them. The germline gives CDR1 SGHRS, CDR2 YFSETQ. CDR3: CASSGTGVSGNTIYF. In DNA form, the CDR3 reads TGCGCCAGCTCCGGGACGGGGGTCTCTGGAAACACCATATATTTT. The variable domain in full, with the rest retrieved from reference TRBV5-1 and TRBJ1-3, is KAGVTQTPRYLIKTRGQQVTLSCSPISGHRSVSWYQQTPGQGLQFLFEYFSETQRNKGNFPGRFSGRQFSNSRSEMNVSTLELGDSALYLCASSGTGVSGNTIYFGEGSWLTVV.

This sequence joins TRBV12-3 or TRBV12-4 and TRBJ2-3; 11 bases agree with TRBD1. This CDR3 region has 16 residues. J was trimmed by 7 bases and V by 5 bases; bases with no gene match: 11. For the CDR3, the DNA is TGTGCCAGCAGTCCCCCGTGGACAGGGGGCCAATATACGCAGTATTTT. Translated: CASSPPWTGGQYTQYF.

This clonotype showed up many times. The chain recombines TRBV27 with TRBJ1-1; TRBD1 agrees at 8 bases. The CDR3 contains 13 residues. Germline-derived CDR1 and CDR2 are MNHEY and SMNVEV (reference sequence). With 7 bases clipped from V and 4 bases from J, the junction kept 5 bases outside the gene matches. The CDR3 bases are TGTGCCAGCAAAGGACAGGGCGGCACTGAAGCTTTCTTT. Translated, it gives CASKGQGGTEAFF.

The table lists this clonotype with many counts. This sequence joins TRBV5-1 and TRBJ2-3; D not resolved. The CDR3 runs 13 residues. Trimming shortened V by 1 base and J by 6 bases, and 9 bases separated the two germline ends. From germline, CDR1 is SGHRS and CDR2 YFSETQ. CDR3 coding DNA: TGCGCCAGCAGCTTGAACGGCCAGGATACGCAGTATTTT. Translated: CASSLNGQDTQYF.

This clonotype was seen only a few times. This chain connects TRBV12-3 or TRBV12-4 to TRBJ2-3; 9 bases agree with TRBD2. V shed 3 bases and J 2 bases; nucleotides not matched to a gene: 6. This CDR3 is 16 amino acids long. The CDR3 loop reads CASSFGAGGFTDTQYF. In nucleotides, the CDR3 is TGTGCCAGCAGTTTTGGGGCGGGGGGGTTCACAGATACGCAGTATTTT.

CDR3 protein: CSVRSSRAYEQYF. DNA for the CDR3: TGCAGCGTCCGTAGTTCCAGAGCCTACGAGCAGTACTTC. This chain uses TRBV29-1 with TRBJ2-7; D not resolved. The V gene lost 6 bases and the J gene lost 2 bases, with 14 bases spanning the gap. The length of the CDR3 is 13 residues. CDR1 is SQVTM and CDR2 is ANQGSEA in the germline V gene.

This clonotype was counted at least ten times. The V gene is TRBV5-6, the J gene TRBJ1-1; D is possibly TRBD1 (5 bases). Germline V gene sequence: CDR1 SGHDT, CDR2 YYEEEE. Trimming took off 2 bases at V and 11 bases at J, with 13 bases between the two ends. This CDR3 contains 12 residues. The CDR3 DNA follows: TGTGCCAGCAGCTTTACAACAGGAGGGGCTTTCTTT. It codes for CASSFTTGGAFF.

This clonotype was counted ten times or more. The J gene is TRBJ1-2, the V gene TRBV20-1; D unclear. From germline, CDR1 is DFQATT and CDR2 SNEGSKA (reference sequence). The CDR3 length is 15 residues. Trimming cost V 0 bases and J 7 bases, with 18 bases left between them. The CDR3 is CSAREAPGWVSGYTF. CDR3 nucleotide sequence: TGCAGTGCTAGAGAGGCCCCGGGTTGGGTCTCTGGCTACACCTTC.

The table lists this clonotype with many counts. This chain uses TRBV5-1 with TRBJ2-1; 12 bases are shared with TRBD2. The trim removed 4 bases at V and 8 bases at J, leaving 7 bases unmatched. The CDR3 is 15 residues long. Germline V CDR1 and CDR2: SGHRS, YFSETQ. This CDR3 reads CASSAPSGGDDEQFF. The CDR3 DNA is TGCGCCAGCAGCGCCCCTAGCGGGGGGGATGATGAGCAGTTCTTC.

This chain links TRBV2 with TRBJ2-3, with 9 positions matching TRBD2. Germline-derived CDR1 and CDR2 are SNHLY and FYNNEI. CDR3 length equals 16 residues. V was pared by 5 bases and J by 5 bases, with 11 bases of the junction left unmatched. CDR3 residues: CASSTPGRGGRDTQYF. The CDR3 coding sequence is TGTGCCAGCAGTACCCCGGGGCGGGGGGGAAGAGATACGCAGTATTTT.

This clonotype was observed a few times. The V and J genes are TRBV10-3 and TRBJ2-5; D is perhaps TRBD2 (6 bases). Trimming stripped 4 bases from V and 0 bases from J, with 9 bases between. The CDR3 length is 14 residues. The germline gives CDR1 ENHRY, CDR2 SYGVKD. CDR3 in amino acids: CAISGREDQETQYF. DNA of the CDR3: TGTGCCATCAGTGGGAGGGAGGACCAAGAGACCCAGTACTTC.

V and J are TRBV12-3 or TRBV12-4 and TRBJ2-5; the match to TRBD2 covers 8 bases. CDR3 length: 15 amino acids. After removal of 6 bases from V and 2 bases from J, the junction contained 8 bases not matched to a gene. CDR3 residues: CASRSVSGEQETQYF. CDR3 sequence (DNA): TGTGCCAGCAGATCCGTTAGCGGGGAACAAGAGACCCAGTACTTC.

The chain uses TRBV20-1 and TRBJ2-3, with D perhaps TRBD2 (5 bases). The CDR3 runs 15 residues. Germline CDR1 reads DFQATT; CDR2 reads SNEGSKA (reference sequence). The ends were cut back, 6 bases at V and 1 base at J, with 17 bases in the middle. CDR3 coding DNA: TGCAGTGCCCGTGATTCGAGGGAACGCACAGATACGCAGTATTTT. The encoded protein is CSARDSRERTDTQYF.

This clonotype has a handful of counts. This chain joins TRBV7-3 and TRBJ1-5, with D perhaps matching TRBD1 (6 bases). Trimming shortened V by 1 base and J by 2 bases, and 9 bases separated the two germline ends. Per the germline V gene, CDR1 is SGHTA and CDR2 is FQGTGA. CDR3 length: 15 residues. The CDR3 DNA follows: TGTGCCAGCAGCTTAAAGGGGGTGGGCAATCAGCCCCAGCATTTT. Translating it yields CASSLKGVGNQPQHF.

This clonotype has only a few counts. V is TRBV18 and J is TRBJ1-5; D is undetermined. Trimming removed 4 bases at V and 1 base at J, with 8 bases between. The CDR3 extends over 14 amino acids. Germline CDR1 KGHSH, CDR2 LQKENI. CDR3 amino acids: CASSRTESNQPQHF. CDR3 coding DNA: TGTGCCAGCTCACGGACTGAGAGCAATCAGCCCCAGCATTTT.

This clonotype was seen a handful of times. As DNA, the CDR3 is TGTGCCAGCAGGTTTTCCCCCAGTAGCAATCAGCCCCAGCATTTT. This encodes CASRFSPSSNQPQHF. The chain employs TRBV5-5 and TRBJ1-5, with D unresolved. Germline CDR1 reads SGHKS; CDR2 reads YYEKEE (reference sequence). There are 15 residues in the CDR3. The V end was cut by 5 bases, the J end by 0 bases, with 12 bases between.

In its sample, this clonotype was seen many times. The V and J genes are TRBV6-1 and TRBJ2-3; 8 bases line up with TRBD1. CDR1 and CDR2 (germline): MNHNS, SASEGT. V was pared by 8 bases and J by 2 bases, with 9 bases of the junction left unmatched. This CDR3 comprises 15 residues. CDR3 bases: TGTGCCAGCGGGAGGACAGGGCACATCACAGATACGCAGTATTTT. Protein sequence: CASGRTGHITDTQYF.

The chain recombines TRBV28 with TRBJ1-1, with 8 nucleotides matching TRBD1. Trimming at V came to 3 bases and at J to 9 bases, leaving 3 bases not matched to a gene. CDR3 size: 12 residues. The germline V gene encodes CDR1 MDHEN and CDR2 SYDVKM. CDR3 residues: CASSFRTGKAFF. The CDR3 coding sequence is TGTGCCAGCAGTTTCCGGACAGGGAAAGCTTTCTTT.

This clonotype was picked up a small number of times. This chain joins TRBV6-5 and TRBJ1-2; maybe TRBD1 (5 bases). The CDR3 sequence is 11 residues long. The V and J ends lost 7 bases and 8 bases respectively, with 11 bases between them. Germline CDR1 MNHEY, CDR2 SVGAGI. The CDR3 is CASTQGKGYTF. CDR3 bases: TGTGCCAGCACCCAGGGAAAGGGCTACACCTTC.

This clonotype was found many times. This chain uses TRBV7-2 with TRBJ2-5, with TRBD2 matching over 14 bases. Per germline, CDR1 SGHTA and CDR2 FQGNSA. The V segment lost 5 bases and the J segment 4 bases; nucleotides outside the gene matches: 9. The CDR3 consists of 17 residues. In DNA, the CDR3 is TGTGCCAGCAGCAGAGGGACTAGCGGGGGAGGTAGAGAGACCCAGTACTTC. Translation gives CASSRGTSGGGRETQYF.